A selection of T cell receptor beta chains follows, all from one sample in a study of T cells expressing NK-cell markers. Each CDR3 protein gets one entry in TCRdb, which reprocessed the 5' RACE reads and gives no DNA. The sample holds about 380,000 distinct CDR3 sequences. The sample taken for sequencing was blood T cells: a sorted CD56 or NKG2C T cell subset, CD4+ or CD8+ T cells, or bulk PBMC T cells (not recorded which). Receptors originate from a man aged 18-70 years in good health. Both conserved end residues are part of each CDR3.

cdr3_aa j_call v_call
CASSKQGSSSYNEQFF TRBJ2-1 TRBV27
CASSTRAGPSYEQYF TRBJ2-7 TRBV7-2
CASSLLQENSPLHF TRBJ1-6 TRBV5-1
CASSELGQGATDTQYF TRBJ2-3 TRBV25-1
CASSPGTSGGFGLRMKTYEQYF TRBJ2-7 TRBV4-2
CASSVGWTETQYF TRBJ2-5 TRBV7-2
CASSYLRDFIF TRBJ2-1 TRBV6-2/TRBV6-3
CSLRRGFLNTEAFF TRBJ1-1 TRBV29-1
CASGFLAGMIGYTF TRBJ1-2 TRBV12-5
CASRKTVNQPQHF TRBJ1-5 TRBV12-3/TRBV12-4
CASSPHDRVNEKLFF TRBJ1-4 TRBV6-1
CASSQDTRFGNQPQHF TRBJ1-5 TRBV4-1
CASSNGQVYNSPLHF TRBJ1-6 TRBV12-3/TRBV12-4
CASSLPDRTQETQYF TRBJ2-5 TRBV18
CAISVRDPNEQFF TRBJ2-1 TRBV10-3
CASSPSGATEAFF TRBJ1-1 TRBV7-6
CSVPLRDSYYEQYF TRBJ2-7 TRBV20-1
CASSLKAKETDTQYF TRBJ2-3 TRBV7-9
CASTTPQGCSPLHF TRBJ1-6 TRBV6-7
CASSPRTGAEDTQYF TRBJ2-3 TRBV18
CATSRDFKGQGTYNEQFF TRBJ2-1 TRBV15
CSARVKMSSIWTQYF TRBJ2-5 TRBV20-1
CASMLQGGSPLHF TRBJ1-6 TRBV6-6
CASSLERAGFGNTQYF TRBJ2-3 TRBV7-2
CASNAGYTAYEQYF TRBJ2-7 TRBV28
CASSSSRTTEAFF TRBJ1-1 TRBV7-3
CASTTGGAKLHEQYF TRBJ2-7 TRBV5-6
CSVLGLAGGRSGETQYF TRBJ2-5 TRBV29-1
CAGRDGSLSNQPQHF TRBJ1-5 TRBV6-1
CASSYPRGAETQYF TRBJ2-5 TRBV6-5
CASKKQGHRTYEQYF TRBJ2-7 TRBV12-3/TRBV12-4
CSARKGDGPNYGYTF TRBJ1-2 TRBV20-1
CSASWGLETQYF TRBJ2-5 TRBV20-1
CASSLQGTTNEKLFF TRBJ1-4 TRBV7-9
CASSELGQGQETQYF TRBJ2-5 TRBV12-3/TRBV12-4
CSARDPGLAVRETQYF TRBJ2-5 TRBV20-1
CASRLPGRASGYTF TRBJ1-2 TRBV6-5
CASSQDWGVVNTEAFF TRBJ1-1 TRBV3-1
CASRREMPGANVLTF TRBJ2-6 TRBV27
CASSLLGETQYF TRBJ2-5 TRBV3-1
CSAALRGKRGEQFF TRBJ2-1 TRBV20-1
CSAPRGGRTDTQYF TRBJ2-3 TRBV20-1
CASGTDYNSPLHF TRBJ1-6 TRBV2
CASSLVGAGNIQYF TRBJ2-4 TRBV7-9